This T cell receptor beta chain was captured by sequencing in a study of blood T cells in healthy people across ages. Study overall: Through template switching, about one barcoded beta molecule was captured per two T cells, as measured in model experiments. Broader study findings: Underestimates were what the diversity estimates from one million T cells were considered to be. It was the long-lived donors that had more naive CD4+ cells and higher diversity than aged donors.

Through a sample-barcoded 5' primer and a J-beta primer mix, a second PCR was run for about 6 to 12 cycles. Via MiXCR, TCRdb re-called the 5' RACE reads, giving one row per CDR3 protein. The table includes some 1.5 million distinct CDR3 sequences, 28% detected once. The CDR3 is 12 residues long. The ends were cut back, 0 bases at V and 7 bases at J, with 3 bases in the middle. In germline, CDR1 is ENHRY, CDR2 SYGVKD. The study isolated at least 6 million PBMCs from each sample. As for this clonotype: Its target is unknown.

The chain recombines TRBV10-3 with TRBJ2-2; no clear D. This sequence originates from a woman aged 25 to 39 in good health. Input material: blood. The CDR3 region has the DNA TGTGCCATCAGTGAGTCGGTCGGGGAGCTGTTTTTT. It translates to CAISESVGELFF.